This entry features one T cell receptor beta chain sequence. Hyperthyroidism patients were newly diagnosed, ill under 2 months, and aged 18 to 65 years. As the template, RNA transcripts were used to amplify TCR beta CDR3 regions. An initial RT-PCR round employing HTBI primers preceded a second-round multiplex PCR. TCRdb reprocessed the multiplex PCR reads with MiXCR, giving one entry per CDR3 protein. The sample has 620,000 or so distinct CDR3 sequences, about 20% seen once; the top ten hold around 7%. The ends were cut back, 7 bases at V and 7 bases at J, with 13 bases in the middle. The germline V gene has CDR1 SQVTM and CDR2 ANQGSEA. This CDR3 region has 11 residues. The data were taken from a study of Graves' ophthalmopathy and Graves' hyperthyroidism.

This receptor was obtained from a woman aged 18 to 35 with stable Graves' hyperthyroidism. Some clones in this sample may be carry-over from other donors' samples. This chain uses TRBV29-1 with TRBJ1-2; D is unresolved. The sample comprised peripheral blood. In nucleotides, the CDR3 is TGCAGCGGGTGGCAAAACCTTGGCTACACCTTC. Protein product: CSGWQNLGYTF.